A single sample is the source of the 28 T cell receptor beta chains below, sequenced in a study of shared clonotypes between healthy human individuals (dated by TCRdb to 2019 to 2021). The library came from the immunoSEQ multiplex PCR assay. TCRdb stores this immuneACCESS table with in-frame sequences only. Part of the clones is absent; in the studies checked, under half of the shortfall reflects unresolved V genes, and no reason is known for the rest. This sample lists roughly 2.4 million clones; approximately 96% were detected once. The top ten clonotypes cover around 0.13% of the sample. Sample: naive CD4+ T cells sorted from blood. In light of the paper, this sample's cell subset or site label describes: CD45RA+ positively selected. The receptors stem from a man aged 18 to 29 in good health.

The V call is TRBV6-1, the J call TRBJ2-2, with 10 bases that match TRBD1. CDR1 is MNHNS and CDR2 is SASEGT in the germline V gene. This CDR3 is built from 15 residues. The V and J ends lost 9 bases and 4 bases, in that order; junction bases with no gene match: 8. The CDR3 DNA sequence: TGTGCCAGTAAAGGACAGGGGGGAGTCACCGGGGAGCTGTTTTTT. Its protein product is CASKGQGGVTGELFF.

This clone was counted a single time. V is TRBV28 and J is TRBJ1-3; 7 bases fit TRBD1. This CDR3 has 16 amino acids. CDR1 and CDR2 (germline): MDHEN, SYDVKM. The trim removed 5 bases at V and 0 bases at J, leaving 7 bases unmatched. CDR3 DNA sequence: TGTGCCAGCAGTCCCTGGGGGACAGACTCTGGAAACACCATATATTTT. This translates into CASSPWGTDSGNTIYF.

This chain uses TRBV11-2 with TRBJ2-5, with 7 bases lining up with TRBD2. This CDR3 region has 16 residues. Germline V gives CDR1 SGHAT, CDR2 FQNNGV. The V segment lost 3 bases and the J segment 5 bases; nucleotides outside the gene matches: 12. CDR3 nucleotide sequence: TGTGCCAGCAGCTTCCTACTAGCGTCCGCAAGGGAGACCCAGTACTTC. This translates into CASSFLLASARETQYF.

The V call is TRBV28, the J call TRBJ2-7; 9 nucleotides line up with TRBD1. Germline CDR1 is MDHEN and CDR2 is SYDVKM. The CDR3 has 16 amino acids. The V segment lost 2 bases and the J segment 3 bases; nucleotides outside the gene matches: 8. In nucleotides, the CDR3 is TGTGCCAGCAGTTTAGGGACAGGGTGGAGAAGCTACGAGCAGTACTTC. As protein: CASSLGTGWRSYEQYF.

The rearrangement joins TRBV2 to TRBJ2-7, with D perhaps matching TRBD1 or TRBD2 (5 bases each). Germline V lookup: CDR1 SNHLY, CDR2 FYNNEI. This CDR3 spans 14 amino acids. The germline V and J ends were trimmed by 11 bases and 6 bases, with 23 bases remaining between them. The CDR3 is CASFTGTGSLEQYF. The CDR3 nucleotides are TGTGCCTCCTTTACCGGGACGGGCTCCCTCGAGCAGTACTTC.

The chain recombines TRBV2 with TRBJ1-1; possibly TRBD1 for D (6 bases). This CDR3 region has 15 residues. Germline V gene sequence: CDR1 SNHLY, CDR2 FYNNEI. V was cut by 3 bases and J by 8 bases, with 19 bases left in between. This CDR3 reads CASSDRDTNLGEAFF. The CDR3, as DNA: TGTGCCAGCAGTGACCGGGACACTAACCTTGGGGAAGCTTTCTTT.

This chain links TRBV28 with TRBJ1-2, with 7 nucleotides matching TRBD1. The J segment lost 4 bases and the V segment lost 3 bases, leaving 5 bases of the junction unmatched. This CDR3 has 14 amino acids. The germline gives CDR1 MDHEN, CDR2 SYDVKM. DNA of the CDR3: TGTGCCAGCAGTTTCGGGGGGACAGTCTATGGCTACACCTTC. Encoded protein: CASSFGGTVYGYTF.

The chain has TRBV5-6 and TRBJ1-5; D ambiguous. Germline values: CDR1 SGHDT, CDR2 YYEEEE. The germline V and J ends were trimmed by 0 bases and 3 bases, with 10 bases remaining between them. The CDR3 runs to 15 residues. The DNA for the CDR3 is TGTGCCAGCAGCTTGGGAGGACTGGCCAATCAGCCCCAGCATTTT. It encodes CASSLGGLANQPQHF.

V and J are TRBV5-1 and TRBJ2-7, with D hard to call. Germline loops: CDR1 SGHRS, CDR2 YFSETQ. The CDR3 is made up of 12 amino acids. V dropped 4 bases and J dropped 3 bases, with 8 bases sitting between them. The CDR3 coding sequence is TGCGCCAGCAGCCTCAACTACTACGAGCAGTACTTC. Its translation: CASSLNYYEQYF. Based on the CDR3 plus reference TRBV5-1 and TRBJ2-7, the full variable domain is KAGVTQTPRYLIKTRGQQVTLSCSPISGHRSVSWYQQTPGQGLQFLFEYFSETQRNKGNFPGRFSGRQFSNSRSEMNVSTLELGDSALYLCASSLNYYEQYFGPGTRLTVT.

CDR3: CASPLGQAKNIQYF. The CDR3 nucleotides are TGTGCCAGCCCCTTAGGACAAGCCAAAAACATTCAGTACTTC. The chain uses TRBV27 and TRBJ2-4; TRBD1 is a possible D gene (5 bases). V lost 8 bases and J lost 0, with 11 bases in between. The CDR3 sequence is 14 residues long. CDR1 and CDR2 from the germline V gene are MNHEY and SMNVEV (reference sequence).

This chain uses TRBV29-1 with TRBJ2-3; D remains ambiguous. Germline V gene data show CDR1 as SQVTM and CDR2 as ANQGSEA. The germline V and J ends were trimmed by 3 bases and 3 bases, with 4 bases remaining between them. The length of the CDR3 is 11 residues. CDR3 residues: CSVERTDTQYF. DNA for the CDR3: TGCAGCGTTGAGCGGACAGATACGCAGTATTTT.

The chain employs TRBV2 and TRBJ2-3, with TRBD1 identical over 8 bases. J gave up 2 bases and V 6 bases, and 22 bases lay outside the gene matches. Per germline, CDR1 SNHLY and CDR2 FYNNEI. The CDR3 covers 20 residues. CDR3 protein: CASRATGQDLKDLPTDTQYF. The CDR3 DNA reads TGTGCCAGCAGGGCTACGGGACAGGACTTAAAAGACCTTCCCACAGATACGCAGTATTTT.

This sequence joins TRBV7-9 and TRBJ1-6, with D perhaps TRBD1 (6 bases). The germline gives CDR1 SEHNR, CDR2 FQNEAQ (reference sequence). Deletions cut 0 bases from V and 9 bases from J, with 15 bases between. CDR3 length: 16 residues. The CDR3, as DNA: TGTGCCAGCAGCTTAGCTTCCTGGGGGGCAGGTTCACCCCTCCACTTT. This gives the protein CASSLASWGAGSPLHF.

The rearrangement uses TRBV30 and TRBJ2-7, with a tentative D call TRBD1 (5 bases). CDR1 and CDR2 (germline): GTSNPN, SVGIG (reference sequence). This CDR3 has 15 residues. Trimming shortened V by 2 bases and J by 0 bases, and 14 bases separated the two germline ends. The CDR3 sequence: CAWSYVRGSSYEQYF. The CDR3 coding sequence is TGTGCCTGGAGTTATGTAAGGGGCAGCTCCTACGAGCAGTACTTC.

The CDR3 DNA reads TGTGCCAGCAGCGCCCGCCCCGAGGGTGGCTACACCTTC. Translated: CASSARPEGGYTF. The chain employs TRBV9 and TRBJ1-2; D gene ambiguous. The CDR3 length is 13 residues. Germline loops: CDR1 SGDLS, CDR2 YYNGEE. V shed 3 bases and J shed 7 bases, with 13 bases lying between them.

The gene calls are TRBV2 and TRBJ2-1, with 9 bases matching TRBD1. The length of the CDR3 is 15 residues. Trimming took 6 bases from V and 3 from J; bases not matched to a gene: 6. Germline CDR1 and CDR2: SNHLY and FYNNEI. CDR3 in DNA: TGTGCCAGCAGGCCCGACAGGGGGGGCTACAATGAGCAGTTCTTC. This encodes CASRPDRGGYNEQFF.

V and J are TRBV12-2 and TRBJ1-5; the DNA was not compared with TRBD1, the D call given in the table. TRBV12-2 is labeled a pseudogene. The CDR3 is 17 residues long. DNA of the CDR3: TGTGCAAGTCGCTTAGCCCCTGGACAACCCAGCAATCAGCCCCAGCATTTT. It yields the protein CASRLAPGQPSNQPQHF.

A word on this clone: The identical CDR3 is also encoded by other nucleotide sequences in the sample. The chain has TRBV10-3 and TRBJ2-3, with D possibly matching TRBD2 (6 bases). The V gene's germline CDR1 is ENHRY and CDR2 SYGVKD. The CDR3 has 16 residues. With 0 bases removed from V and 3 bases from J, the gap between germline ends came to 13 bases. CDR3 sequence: CAISESGGVLTDTQYF. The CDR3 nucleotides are TGTGCCATCAGTGAGTCAGGAGGGGTATTGACAGATACGCAGTATTTT.

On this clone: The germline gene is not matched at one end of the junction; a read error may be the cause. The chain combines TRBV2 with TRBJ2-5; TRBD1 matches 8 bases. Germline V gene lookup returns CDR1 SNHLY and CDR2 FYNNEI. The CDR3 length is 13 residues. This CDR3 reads CAGRQGSLETQYF. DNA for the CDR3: TGTGCCGGCAGACAGGGGTCCTTGGAGACCCAGTACTTC.

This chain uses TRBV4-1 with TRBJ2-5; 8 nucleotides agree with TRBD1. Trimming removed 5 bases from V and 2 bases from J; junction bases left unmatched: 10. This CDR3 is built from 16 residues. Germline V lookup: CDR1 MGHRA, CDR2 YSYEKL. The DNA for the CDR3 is TGCGCCAGCAGCTCGAGCGGACAGGGAAAACAAGAGACCCAGTACTTC. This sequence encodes CASSSSGQGKQETQYF.

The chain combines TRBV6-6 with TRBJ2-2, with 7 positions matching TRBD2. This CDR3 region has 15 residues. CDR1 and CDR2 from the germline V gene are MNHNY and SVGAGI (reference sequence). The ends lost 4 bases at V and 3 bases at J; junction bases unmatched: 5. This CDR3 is CASSSVAGDTGELFF. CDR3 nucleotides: TGTGCCAGCAGTTCCGTGGCGGGAGACACCGGGGAGCTGTTTTTT.

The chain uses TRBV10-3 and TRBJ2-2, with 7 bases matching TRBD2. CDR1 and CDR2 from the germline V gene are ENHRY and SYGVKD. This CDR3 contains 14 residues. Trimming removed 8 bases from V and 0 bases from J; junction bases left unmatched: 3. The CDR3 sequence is CAIRRGANTGELFF. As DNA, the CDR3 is TGTGCCATCCGTCGGGGGGCGAACACCGGGGAGCTGTTTTTT.

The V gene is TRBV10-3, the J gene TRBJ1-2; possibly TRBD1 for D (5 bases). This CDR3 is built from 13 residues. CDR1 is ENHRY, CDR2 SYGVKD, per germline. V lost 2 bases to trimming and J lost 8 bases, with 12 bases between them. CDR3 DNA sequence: TGTGCCATCAGTGAGGGCGGACAAGGGGGCTACACCTTC. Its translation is CAISEGGQGGYTF.

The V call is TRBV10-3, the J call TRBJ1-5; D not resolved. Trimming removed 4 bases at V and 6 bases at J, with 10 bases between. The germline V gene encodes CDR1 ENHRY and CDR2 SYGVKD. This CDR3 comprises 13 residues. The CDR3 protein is CAISGGGAQPQHF. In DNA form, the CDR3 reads TGTGCCATCAGTGGGGGAGGTGCTCAGCCCCAGCATTTT.

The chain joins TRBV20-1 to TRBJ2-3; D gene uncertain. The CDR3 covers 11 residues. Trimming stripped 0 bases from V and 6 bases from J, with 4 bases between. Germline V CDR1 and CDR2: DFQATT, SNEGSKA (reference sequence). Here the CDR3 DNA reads TGCAGTGCTAGAGATCAGGATACGCAGTATTTT. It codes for CSARDQDTQYF.

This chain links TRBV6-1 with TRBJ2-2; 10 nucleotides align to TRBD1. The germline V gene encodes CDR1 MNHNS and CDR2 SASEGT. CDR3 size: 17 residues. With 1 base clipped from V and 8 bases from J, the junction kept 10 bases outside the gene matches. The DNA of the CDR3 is TGTGCCAGCAGTGAAGACCCGACAGGGGGCGCAAGGGGGGAGCTGTTTTTT. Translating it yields CASSEDPTGGARGELFF.

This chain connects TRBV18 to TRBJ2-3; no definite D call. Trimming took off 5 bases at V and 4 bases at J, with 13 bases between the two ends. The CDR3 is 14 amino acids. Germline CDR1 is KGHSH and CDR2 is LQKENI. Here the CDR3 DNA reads TGTGCCAGCTCAACAAACCCGCCAGCAGATACGCAGTATTTT. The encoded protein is CASSTNPPADTQYF.

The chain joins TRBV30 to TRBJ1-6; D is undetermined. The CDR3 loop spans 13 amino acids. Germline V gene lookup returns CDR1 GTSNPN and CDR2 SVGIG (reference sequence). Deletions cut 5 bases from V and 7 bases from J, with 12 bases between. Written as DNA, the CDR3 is TGTGCCTGGTCACCATTGGGAAATTCACCCCTCCACTTT. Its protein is CAWSPLGNSPLHF.